These 15 T cell receptor beta chains were sequenced from one sample in a study of identical twins (dated by TCRdb to 2016 to 2018). The library was obtained by 5' RACE. TCRdb shows the sequencer as Illumina HiSeq 2000. Starting from the raw public reads, TCRdb applied fastp trimming at Q25, assembled clones with MiXCR and retained in-frame beta chains. Each CDR3 protein gets just one entry, which takes the most common genes and DNA from the rows behind it. This sample comprises hundreds of thousands of distinct CDR3 sequences, roughly 26% of them detected only once. Of the sample, 2.9% is held by the ten largest clones. The sample also formed part of further work on T cells expressing NK-cell markers.

The sample was CD4+ T cells sorted from blood. These receptors came from a woman aged 18-29 years in good health.

There are a few counts of this clonotype. The rearrangement uses TRBV12-3 or TRBV12-4 and TRBJ1-6; 8 nucleotides align to TRBD1. The V and J ends lost 8 bases and 16 bases, in that order; junction bases with no gene match: 16. The CDR3 is 14 amino acids. The CDR3 DNA follows: TGTGCCAGCTCCCTCTCAGGACAGGGCTACCATCTCCACTTT. Encoded protein: CASSLSGQGYHLHF.

This clonotype was observed a few times. J is TRBJ1-2 and V is TRBV3-1, with TRBD1 matching over 7 bases. The CDR3 consists of 14 residues. V lost 5 bases to trimming and J lost 4 bases; unmatched junction nucleotides: 7. Looked up from germline, CDR1 is LGHDT and CDR2 is YNNKEL (reference sequence). For the CDR3, the DNA is TGTGCCAGCAGCTCCCGACAGGGAGGCTATGGCTACACCTTC. Translation: CASSSRQGGYGYTF.

The V and J genes are TRBV3-1 and TRBJ2-1; TRBD2 aligns across 14 bases. The CDR3 sequence is 16 residues long. Per the germline V gene, CDR1 is LGHDT and CDR2 is YNNKEL (reference sequence). Trimming took 2 bases from V and 10 from J; bases not matched to a gene: 7. CDR3 residues: CASSQRLAGGPREQFF. The CDR3 DNA sequence: TGTGCCAGCAGCCAAAGACTAGCGGGAGGGCCTCGGGAGCAGTTCTTC.

V gene TRBV6-1 combines with J gene TRBJ2-7; maybe TRBD1 (6 bases). V was trimmed by 3 bases and J by 4 bases, leaving 16 bases between them. CDR3 length equals 15 residues. Germline loops: CDR1 MNHNS, CDR2 SASEGT. CDR3 amino acids: CASSDGTLFSYEQYF. DNA for the CDR3: TGTGCCAGCAGTGACGGGACACTTTTTTCTTACGAGCAGTACTTC.

A few counts support this clonotype. The CDR3 DNA reads TGTGCCAGCAGCCGAAAACCCTCTAGCACAGATACGCAGTATTTT. Its translation is CASSRKPSSTDTQYF. V usage is TRBV7-6 and J usage is TRBJ2-3; no clear D gene. V shed 5 bases and J shed 0 bases, with 12 bases lying between them. CDR3 size: 15 residues. Germline V gives CDR1 SGHVS, CDR2 FNYEAQ.

This chain links TRBV2 with TRBJ2-7; TRBD1 matches 7 bases. The junction had 6 bases not matched to a gene; V was cut back by 7 bases and J by 0 bases. Germline V gene data show CDR1 as SNHLY and CDR2 as FYNNEI. The CDR3 spans 14 residues. The CDR3 loop reads CASKSDRVSYEQYF. In DNA form, the CDR3 reads TGTGCCAGCAAGTCTGACAGGGTCTCCTACGAGCAGTACTTC.

This clonotype has only a few counts. The chain has TRBV6-5 and TRBJ2-7; 16 positions match TRBD2. This CDR3 contains 16 residues. The V segment lost 2 bases and the J segment 7 bases; nucleotides outside the gene matches: 5. The germline gives CDR1 MNHEY, CDR2 SVGAGI. CDR3 sequence reads: CASSYSGTSGRGEQYF. The CDR3 DNA reads as TGTGCCAGCAGTTACAGCGGGACTAGCGGGAGGGGGGAGCAGTACTTC.

The rearrangement uses TRBV4-3 and TRBJ1-4; D gene ambiguous. The CDR3 is 14 residues long. V lost 1 base and J lost 4, with 7 bases in between. The V gene's germline CDR1 is LGHNA and CDR2 YSLEER. As DNA, the CDR3 is TGCGCCAGCAGCCAAGGGCAGTTTAATGAAAAACTGTTTTTT. The encoded protein is CASSQGQFNEKLFF.

This chain links TRBV6-5 with TRBJ1-2; no clear D. Germline V gene lookup returns CDR1 MNHEY and CDR2 SVGAGI. This CDR3 has 12 residues. The V and J ends lost 2 bases and 8 bases respectively, with 9 bases between them. The CDR3 is CASSYRGQGYTF. For the CDR3, the DNA is TGTGCCAGCAGTTACCGAGGCCAGGGCTACACCTTC.

This clonotype has just a few counts. J is TRBJ2-3 and V is TRBV5-1, with D possibly TRBD1 on 5 matching bases. V was trimmed by 3 bases and J by 2 bases, leaving 13 bases between them. Per the germline V gene, CDR1 is SGHRS and CDR2 is YFSETQ. This CDR3 has 15 residues. This CDR3 is CASSSAGLFTDTQYF. In DNA, the CDR3 is TGCGCCAGCAGCTCGGCAGGGTTGTTCACAGATACGCAGTATTTT.

This clonotype was seen a handful of times. The chain is built from TRBV10-3 and TRBJ2-1; D ambiguous. V was trimmed by 6 bases and J by 5 bases, leaving 11 bases between them. CDR1 is ENHRY and CDR2 is SYGVKD in the germline V gene. This CDR3 has 13 residues. The CDR3 bases are TGTGCCATCAGGCATGGACGGAACAATGAGCAGTTCTTC. Translation: CAIRHGRNNEQFF.

The chain is built from TRBV9 and TRBJ2-5; unclear D gene. The CDR3 is 12 residues long. The ends were cut back, 1 base at V and 5 bases at J, with 6 bases in the middle. Germline assignment: CDR1 SGDLS and CDR2 YYNGEE. The CDR3 bases are TGTGCCAGCAGCGTATCCGACGAGACCCAGTACTTC. Its translation is CASSVSDETQYF. The full variable domain, rest sourced from reference TRBV9 and TRBJ2-5, is DSGVTQTPKHLITATGQRVTLRCSPRSGDLSVYWYQQSLDQGLQFLIQYYNGEERAKGNILERFSAQQFPDLHSELNLSSLELGDSALYFCASSVSDETQYFGPGTRLLVL.

This clonotype was detected a few times. J is TRBJ2-2 and V is TRBV7-6, with no clear D. The CDR3 has 12 residues. The V gene lost 9 bases and the J gene lost 8 bases, with 13 bases spanning the gap. CDR1 SGHVS and CDR2 FNYEAQ come from the germline V gene. The CDR3 loop is CARIGLGGELFF. In DNA form, the CDR3 reads TGTGCCAGAATCGGATTAGGTGGGGAGCTGTTTTTT.

This clonotype was observed a handful of times. The V and J genes are TRBV20-1 and TRBJ1-4, with TRBD1 matching over 8 bases. Losses at the gene ends were 3 bases for V and 6 bases for J; bases not matched to a gene: 9. The CDR3 spans 15 residues. Germline V gives CDR1 DFQATT, CDR2 SNEGSKA (reference sequence). The CDR3 sequence: CSARATGGLDEKLFF. The CDR3 coding sequence is TGCAGTGCTAGGGCTACAGGGGGACTAGATGAAAAACTGTTTTTT.

This clonotype was counted a few times. This chain joins TRBV12-3 or TRBV12-4 and TRBJ2-7, with TRBD2 matching 13 bases. V lost 3 bases to trimming and J lost 2 bases; unmatched junction nucleotides: 10. The CDR3 is made up of 18 amino acids. The chain's CDR3 is CASSFRGGLAGQTYEQYF. The CDR3 nucleotides read TGTGCCAGCAGTTTCAGGGGGGGACTAGCGGGACAGACCTACGAGCAGTACTTC.